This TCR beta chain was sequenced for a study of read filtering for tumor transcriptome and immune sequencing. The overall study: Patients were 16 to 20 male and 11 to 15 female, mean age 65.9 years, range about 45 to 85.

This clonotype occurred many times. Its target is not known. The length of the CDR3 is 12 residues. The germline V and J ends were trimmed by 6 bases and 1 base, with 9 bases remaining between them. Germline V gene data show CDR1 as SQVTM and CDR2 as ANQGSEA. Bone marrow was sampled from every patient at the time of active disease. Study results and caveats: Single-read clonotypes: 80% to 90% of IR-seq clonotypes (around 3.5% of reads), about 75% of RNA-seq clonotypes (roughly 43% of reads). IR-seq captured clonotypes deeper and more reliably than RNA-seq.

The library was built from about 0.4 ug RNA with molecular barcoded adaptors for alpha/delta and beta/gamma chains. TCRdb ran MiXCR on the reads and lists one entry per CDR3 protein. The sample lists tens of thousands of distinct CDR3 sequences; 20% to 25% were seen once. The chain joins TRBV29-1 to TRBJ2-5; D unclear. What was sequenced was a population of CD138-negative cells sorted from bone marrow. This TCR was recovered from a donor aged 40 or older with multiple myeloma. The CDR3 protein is CSVWTVQETQYF. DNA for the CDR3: TGCAGCGTCTGGACGGTCCAAGAGACCCAGTACTTC.